The rows below give T cell receptor beta chains drawn from one sample of a study of shared clonotypes between healthy human individuals. TCRdb keeps only in-frame clones here, not all; method: immunoSEQ multiplex PCR. The sample records about 1.1 million clones, roughly 77% being singletons. Sequencing used memory CD4+ T cells from PBMCs. The source is a young man in good health. Some clones in this sample may be carry-over from other donors' samples. Each CDR3 is given with its conserved first and last residue. Fields, in order: V gene, J gene, CDR3 protein.

V gene: TRBV30; J gene: TRBJ1-1; CDR3 protein: CAWSRDKNTEAFF
V gene: TRBV6-1; J gene: TRBJ2-7; CDR3 protein: CASRLGAAYEQYF
V gene: TRBV2; J gene: TRBJ1-1; CDR3 protein: CASSESRGSFGTEAFF
V gene: TRBV6-1; J gene: TRBJ2-7; CDR3 protein: CASSEVWGQEIYEQYF
V gene: TRBV5-5; J gene: TRBJ2-7; CDR3 protein: CASRWTGVYEQYF
V gene: TRBV7-3; J gene: TRBJ2-2; CDR3 protein: CASSLYPPALAGAGELFF
V gene: TRBV11-1; J gene: TRBJ2-2; CDR3 protein: CASSLGLAAGELFF
V gene: TRBV19; J gene: TRBJ2-7; CDR3 protein: CAARADEQYF
V gene: TRBV20-1; J gene: TRBJ1-2; CDR3 protein: CSASYNYGYTF
V gene: TRBV2; J gene: TRBJ2-3; CDR3 protein: CATYRGGDTDTQYF
V gene: TRBV5-4; J gene: TRBJ1-5; CDR3 protein: CASSPGGGGQPQHF
V gene: TRBV7-9; J gene: TRBJ2-7; CDR3 protein: CASSLRGVEQYF
V gene: TRBV5-4; J gene: TRBJ2-7; CDR3 protein: CASSPGGRGTNEQYF
V gene: TRBV28; J gene: TRBJ1-2; CDR3 protein: CASSLQGVGYTF
V gene: TRBV27; J gene: TRBJ2-1; CDR3 protein: CASSGPREQFF
V gene: TRBV6-5; J gene: TRBJ2-7; CDR3 protein: CASRYASTGLSYEQYF
V gene: TRBV4-2; J gene: TRBJ2-1; CDR3 protein: CASSPGTSLNEQFF
V gene: TRBV6-4; J gene: TRBJ2-1; CDR3 protein: CASHSGTKGSYNEQFF
V gene: TRBV28; J gene: TRBJ2-7; CDR3 protein: CASSLEGSYEQYF
V gene: TRBV28; J gene: TRBJ2-7; CDR3 protein: CASSVLIRQDPTYEQYF
V gene: TRBV7-2; J gene: TRBJ2-1; CDR3 protein: CASSLSWSSYNEQFF
V gene: TRBV2; J gene: TRBJ2-5; CDR3 protein: CASSAGQVGETQYF
V gene: TRBV28; J gene: TRBJ1-4; CDR3 protein: CASSSSRTGEKLFF
V gene: TRBV2; J gene: TRBJ2-3; CDR3 protein: CASSIDRADTQYF
V gene: TRBV6-6; J gene: TRBJ2-7; CDR3 protein: CASSYLGVPYEQYF
V gene: TRBV2; J gene: TRBJ1-2; CDR3 protein: CASSQRYGYTF
V gene: TRBV5-1; J gene: TRBJ1-1; CDR3 protein: CASTLIPGTNTEAFF
V gene: TRBV7-9; J gene: TRBJ2-1; CDR3 protein: CASSSSSGNYNEQFF
V gene: TRBV6-1; J gene: TRBJ2-5; CDR3 protein: CASSLTRAQETQYF
V gene: TRBV5-4; J gene: TRBJ2-2; CDR3 protein: CASRIDRGTGELFF
V gene: TRBV28; J gene: TRBJ2-7; CDR3 protein: CASSLRGRGSSYEQYF
V gene: TRBV5-4; J gene: TRBJ2-7; CDR3 protein: CASSFGPSVFYEQYF
V gene: TRBV7-3; J gene: TRBJ2-1; CDR3 protein: CASSLNGGSYNEQFF
V gene: TRBV7-2; J gene: TRBJ1-1; CDR3 protein: CASSLVEDTEAFF
V gene: TRBV25-1; J gene: TRBJ2-7; CDR3 protein: CASSEPSSSYEQYF
V gene: TRBV29-1; J gene: TRBJ2-1; CDR3 protein: CSFHEGQGAREQFF
V gene: TRBV7-8; J gene: TRBJ2-7; CDR3 protein: CASSSGLAGGREQYF
V gene: TRBV13; J gene: TRBJ1-4; CDR3 protein: CASSKNRGPTNEKLFF
V gene: TRBV6-1; J gene: TRBJ1-5; CDR3 protein: CASSEILYQYSNQPQHF
V gene: TRBV28; J gene: TRBJ1-2; CDR3 protein: CASSSPQGGYGYTF
V gene: TRBV6-6; J gene: TRBJ2-7; CDR3 protein: CASSPRDRMAYEQYF
V gene: TRBV5-1; J gene: TRBJ2-7; CDR3 protein: CASSLMPDSDEQYF
V gene: TRBV28; J gene: TRBJ1-2; CDR3 protein: CASDRRIRTGTFYGYTF
V gene: TRBV2; J gene: TRBJ2-1; CDR3 protein: CASSGTSAHNEQFF
V gene: TRBV9; J gene: TRBJ2-2; CDR3 protein: CASSVRGRELFF
V gene: TRBV28; J gene: TRBJ1-4; CDR3 protein: CASSLEGKRGEKLFF
V gene: TRBV5-6; J gene: TRBJ2-2; CDR3 protein: CASRVGRKGTGELFF
V gene: TRBV28; J gene: TRBJ1-5; CDR3 protein: CATDRHQGSNQPQHF
V gene: TRBV7-2; J gene: TRBJ2-3; CDR3 protein: CASSLGWRSTDTQYF
V gene: TRBV18; J gene: TRBJ1-2; CDR3 protein: CASSPRGGEGYTF
V gene: TRBV15; J gene: TRBJ2-6; CDR3 protein: CATSIASGANVLTF
V gene: TRBV6-1; J gene: TRBJ2-3; CDR3 protein: CASSVRDRTADTQYF
V gene: TRBV2; J gene: -; CDR3 protein: CASRAGTYEQYF